The source of this T cell receptor beta chain is a study of Ad26.COV2.S vaccination and SARS-CoV-2 variants. For the study at large: Once or twice, 56 days apart, Ad26.COV2.S was delivered intramuscularly. Study findings and constraints: The authors reported substantial breadth in spike-specific CD8+ and CD4+ T cell responses after vaccination. Spike-specific TCR breadth was greater after Ad26.COV2.S than placebo.

Concerning this clone: Its antigen remains unknown.

The treatment here: some 20 received Ad26.COV2.S at low or high dose, single or two shots; about 5 received placebo; per-sample allocation not given. Each sample was drawn 63 days after the first injection (of vaccine or placebo). V shed 4 bases and J shed 3 bases, with 16 bases lying between them. The CDR3 is 15 residues long. The germline CDR1 and CDR2 sequences are SGHKS and YYEKEE (reference sequence). Produced via immunoSEQ multiplex PCR; TCRdb's table is partial and in-frame only. The sample has a few hundred thousand clones, 70% to 90% seen once. The clonotype was recovered from a person aged 18-65 years who received the Ad26.COV2.S COVID-19 vaccine or a placebo. The material sequenced was peripheral blood, taken in a trial of Ad26.COV2.S vaccine versus placebo. The genes are TRBV5-5 and TRBJ1-2, with D possibly being TRBD1 (5 bases). CDR3 nucleotide sequence: TGTGCCAGCAGCCTCGAGGGGCCGTCCTACTATGGCTACACCTTC. It yields the protein CASSLEGPSYYGYTF. Drawing the rest from reference TRBV5-5 and TRBJ1-2, the complete variable domain is DAGVTQSPTHLIKTRGQQVTLRCSPISGHKSVSWYQQVLGQGPQFIFQYYEKEERGRGNFPDRFSARQFPNYSSELNVNALLLGDSALYLCASSLEGPSYYGYTFGSGTRLTVV.